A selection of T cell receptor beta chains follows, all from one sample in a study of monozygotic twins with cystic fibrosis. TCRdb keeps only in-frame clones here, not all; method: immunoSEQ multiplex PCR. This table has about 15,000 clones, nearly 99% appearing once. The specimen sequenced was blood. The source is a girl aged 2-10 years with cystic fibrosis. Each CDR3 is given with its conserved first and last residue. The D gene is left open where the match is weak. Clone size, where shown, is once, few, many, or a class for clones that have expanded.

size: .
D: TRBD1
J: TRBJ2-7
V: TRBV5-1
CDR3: CASSSRQGASEQYF
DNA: TGCGCCAGCAGCTCCCGGCAGGGGGCCTCCGAGCAGTACTTC

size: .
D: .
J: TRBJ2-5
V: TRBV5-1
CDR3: CASSLEETQYF
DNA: TGCGCCAGCAGCTTGGAGGAGACCCAGTACTTC

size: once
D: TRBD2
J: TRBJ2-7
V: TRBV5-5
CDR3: CASSWPSGYEQYF
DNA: TGTGCCAGCAGCTGGCCTAGCGGATACGAGCAGTACTTC

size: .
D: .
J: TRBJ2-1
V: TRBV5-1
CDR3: CASSFSGPAPNEQFF
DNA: TGCGCCAGCAGCTTTAGCGGACCTGCCCCCAATGAGCAGTTCTTC

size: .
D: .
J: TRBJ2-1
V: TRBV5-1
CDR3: CASSRWRGQNEQFF
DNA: TGCGCCAGCAGCCGGTGGCGGGGGCAAAATGAGCAGTTCTTC

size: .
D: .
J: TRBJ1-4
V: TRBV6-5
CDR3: CASSYTNNQGEKLFF
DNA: TGTGCCAGCAGTTACACTAATAACCAGGGGGAAAAACTGTTTTTT

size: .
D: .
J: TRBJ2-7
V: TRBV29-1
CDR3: CSVEGSGYEQYF
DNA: TGCAGCGTTGAAGGTAGCGGATACGAGCAGTACTTC

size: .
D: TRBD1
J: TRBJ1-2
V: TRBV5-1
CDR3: CASSLGTGAFNYGYTF
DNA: TGCGCCAGCAGCTTGGGGACAGGGGCATTTAACTATGGCTACACCTTC

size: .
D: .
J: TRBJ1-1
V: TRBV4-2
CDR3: CASSHQTGEAFF
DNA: TGTGCCAGCAGCCACCAGACAGGTGAAGCTTTCTTT

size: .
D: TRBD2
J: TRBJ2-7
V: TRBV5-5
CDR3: CASSLDRTGGLTYEQYF
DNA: TGTGCCAGCAGCTTGGATCGGACGGGGGGGCTCACCTACGAGCAGTACTTC

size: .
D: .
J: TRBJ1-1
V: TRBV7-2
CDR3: CASSLGIGVTEAFF
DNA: TGTGCCAGCAGCTTAGGGATAGGGGTCACTGAAGCTTTCTTT

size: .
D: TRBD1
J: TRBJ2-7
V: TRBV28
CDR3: CASSAGGTGGGEQYF
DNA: TGTGCCAGCTCCGCAGGCGGGACAGGGGGTGGTGAGCAGTACTTC

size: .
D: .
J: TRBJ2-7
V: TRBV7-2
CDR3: CASSRTRTAYEQYF
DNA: TGTGCCAGCAGCCGTACCAGGACAGCATACGAGCAGTACTTC

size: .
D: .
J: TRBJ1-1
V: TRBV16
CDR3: CASSQSVGTEAFF
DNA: TGTGCCAGCAGCCAATCGGTCGGCACTGAAGCTTTCTTT

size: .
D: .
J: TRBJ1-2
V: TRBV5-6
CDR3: CASTSRGGGYGYTF
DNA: TGTGCCAGCACCTCGAGGGGCGGCGGGTATGGCTACACCTTC

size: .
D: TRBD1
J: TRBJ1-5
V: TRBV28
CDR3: CATLRDRGWVNQPQHF
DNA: TGTGCCACCCTGAGAGACAGGGGTTGGGTGAATCAGCCCCAGCATTTT

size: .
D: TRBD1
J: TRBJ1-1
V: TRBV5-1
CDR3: CASSLNRGSNTEAFF
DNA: TGCGCCAGCAGCTTGAACAGGGGGTCTAACACTGAAGCTTTCTTT

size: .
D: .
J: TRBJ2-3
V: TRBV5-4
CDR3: CASSNRASGTQYF
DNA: TGTGCCAGCAGCAATAGGGCTTCAGGTACGCAGTATTTT

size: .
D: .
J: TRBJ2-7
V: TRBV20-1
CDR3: CSASSTEQYF
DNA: TGCAGTGCTAGTTCGACTGAGCAGTACTTC

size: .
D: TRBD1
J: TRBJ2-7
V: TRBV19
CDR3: CASSKGQGSGEQYF
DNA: TGTGCCAGTAGTAAGGGACAGGGCTCAGGTGAGCAGTACTTC

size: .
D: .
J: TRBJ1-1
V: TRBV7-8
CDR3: CASSLATGGSEAFF
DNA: TGTGCCAGCAGCTTAGCGACGGGGGGCTCTGAAGCTTTCTTT

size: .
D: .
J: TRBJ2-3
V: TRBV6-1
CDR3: CASSEEYTDTQYF
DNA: TGTGCCAGCAGTGAAGAGTACACAGATACGCAGTATTTT

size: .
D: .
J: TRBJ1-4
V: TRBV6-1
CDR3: CASSTGPATNEKLFF
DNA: TGTGCCAGCAGCACCGGACCTGCAACTAATGAAAAACTGTTTTTT

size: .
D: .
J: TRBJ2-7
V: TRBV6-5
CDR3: CASSYSGIYEQYF
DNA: TGTGCCAGCAGTTACTCAGGCATATACGAGCAGTACTTC

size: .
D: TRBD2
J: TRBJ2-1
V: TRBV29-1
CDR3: CSVGLAGAMNEQFF
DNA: TGCAGCGTTGGACTAGCGGGAGCTATGAATGAGCAGTTCTTC

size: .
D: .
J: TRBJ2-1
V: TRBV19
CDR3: CASSIPGAYNEQFF
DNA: TGTGCCAGTAGTATTCCGGGGGCGTACAATGAGCAGTTCTTC

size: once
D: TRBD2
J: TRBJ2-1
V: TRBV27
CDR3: CATDLTGGANEQFF
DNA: TGTGCCACCGACCTAACGGGAGGGGCCAATGAGCAGTTCTTC

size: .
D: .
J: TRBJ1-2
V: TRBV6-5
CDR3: CASSYARFYAYTF
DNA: TGTGCCAGCAGTTACGCCAGGTTCTATGCCTACACCTTC

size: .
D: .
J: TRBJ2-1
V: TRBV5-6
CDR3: CASSPPPGVAYNEQFF
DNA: TGTGCCAGCAGCCCTCCCCCCGGGGTGGCCTACAATGAGCAGTTCTTC

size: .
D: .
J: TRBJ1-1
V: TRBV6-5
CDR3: CASSYPGGPNTEAFF
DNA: TGTGCCAGCAGTTACCCCGGAGGACCGAACACTGAAGCTTTCTTT

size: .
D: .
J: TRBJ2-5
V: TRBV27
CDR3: CASSSSGEETQYF
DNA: TGTGCCAGCAGTTCATCAGGGGAAGAGACCCAGTACTTC

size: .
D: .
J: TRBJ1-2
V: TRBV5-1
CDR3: CASSLDPGQPRNYGYTF
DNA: TGCGCCAGCAGCTTGGATCCTGGTCAGCCAAGGAACTATGGCTACACCTTC

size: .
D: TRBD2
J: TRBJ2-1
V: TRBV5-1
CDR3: CASSLVFLTSGINEQFF
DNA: TGCGCCAGCAGCTTGGTCTTTTTAACTAGCGGGATCAATGAGCAGTTCTTC

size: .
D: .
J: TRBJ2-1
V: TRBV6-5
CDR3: CASSYSTSSYNEQFF
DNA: TGTGCCAGCAGTTACTCAACCAGCTCCTACAATGAGCAGTTCTTC

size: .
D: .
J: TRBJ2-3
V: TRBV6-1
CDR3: CASSDAVGGVTDTQYF
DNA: TGTGCCAGCAGTGACGCGGTCGGCGGGGTAACAGATACGCAGTATTTT

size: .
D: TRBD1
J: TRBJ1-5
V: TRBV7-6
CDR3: CASSPGTGTGSNQPQHF
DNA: TGTGCCAGCAGCCCCGGGACAGGGACGGGGAGCAATCAGCCCCAGCATTTT

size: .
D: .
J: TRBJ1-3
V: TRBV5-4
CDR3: CASSLGSAGNTIYF
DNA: TGTGCCAGCAGCCTTGGGAGTGCTGGAAACACCATATATTTT

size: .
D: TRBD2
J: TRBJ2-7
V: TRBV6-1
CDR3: CASSERGAGPYEQYF
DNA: TGTGCCAGCAGTGAAAGGGGAGCGGGGCCCTACGAGCAGTACTTC

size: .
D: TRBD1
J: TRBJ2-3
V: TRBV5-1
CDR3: CASSLGQGLSTDTQYF
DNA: TGCGCCAGCAGCCTGGGACAGGGGCTAAGCACAGATACGCAGTATTTT

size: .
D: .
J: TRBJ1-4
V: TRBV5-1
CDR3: CASSPTPEEKLFF
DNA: TGCGCCAGCAGCCCCACTCCGGAGGAAAAACTGTTTTTT

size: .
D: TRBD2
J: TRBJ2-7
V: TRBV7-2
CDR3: CASSFRLAGSHEQYF
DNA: TGTGCCAGCAGCTTTCGACTAGCGGGATCCCACGAGCAGTACTTC

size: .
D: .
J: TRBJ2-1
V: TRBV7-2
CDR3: CASSLEGRGLDEQFF
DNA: TGTGCCAGCAGCTTAGAAGGCAGGGGACTTGATGAGCAGTTCTTC

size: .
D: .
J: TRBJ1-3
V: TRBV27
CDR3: CASSLSGVTGNTIYF
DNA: TGTGCCAGCAGTTTATCAGGGGTCACTGGAAACACCATATATTTT

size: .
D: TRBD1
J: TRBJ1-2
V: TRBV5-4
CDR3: CASSFTGTDYGYTF
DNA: TGTGCCAGCAGTTTTACTGGGACAGACTATGGCTACACCTTC

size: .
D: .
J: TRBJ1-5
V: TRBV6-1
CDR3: CASSELILRGGNQPQHF
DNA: TGTGCCAGCAGTGAACTAATTCTTCGAGGAGGCAATCAGCCCCAGCATTTT

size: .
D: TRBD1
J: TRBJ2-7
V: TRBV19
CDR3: CASSIRQGVEGDSLYEQYF
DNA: TGTGCCAGTAGTATACGCCAGGGGGTTGAGGGAGATTCCCTCTACGAGCAGTACTTC

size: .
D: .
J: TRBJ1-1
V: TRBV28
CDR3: CASSFGITEAFF
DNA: TGTGCCAGCAGTTTTGGAATCACTGAAGCTTTCTTT

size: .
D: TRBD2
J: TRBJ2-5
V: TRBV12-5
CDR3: CASGPSGAETQYF
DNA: TGTGCTAGTGGACCTAGCGGGGCCGAGACCCAGTACTTC

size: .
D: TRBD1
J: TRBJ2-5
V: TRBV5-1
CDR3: CASSLWTGVETQYF
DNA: TGCGCCAGCAGCTTGTGGACAGGGGTAGAGACCCAGTACTTC

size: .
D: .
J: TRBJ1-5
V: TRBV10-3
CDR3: CAISETNQPQHF
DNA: TGTGCCATCAGTGAGACCAATCAGCCCCAGCATTTT

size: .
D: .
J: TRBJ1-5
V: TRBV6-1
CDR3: CASSEAWGQPQHF
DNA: TGTGCCAGCAGTGAAGCTTGGGGGCAGCCCCAGCATTTT

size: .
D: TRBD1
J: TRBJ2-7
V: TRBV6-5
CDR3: CASSRDRGDEQYF
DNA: TGTGCCAGCAGCCGTGACAGGGGGGACGAGCAGTACTTC

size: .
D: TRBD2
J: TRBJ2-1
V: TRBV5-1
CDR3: CASLPGGLAGVGEQFF
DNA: TGCGCCAGCCTCCCAGGGGGACTAGCGGGAGTTGGTGAGCAGTTCTTC

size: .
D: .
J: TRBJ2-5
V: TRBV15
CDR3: CATSRDRNPGAQETQYF
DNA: TGTGCCACCAGCAGAGATAGGAATCCGGGAGCCCAAGAGACCCAGTACTTC

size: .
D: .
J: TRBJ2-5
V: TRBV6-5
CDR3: CASSYWEQGGETQYF
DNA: TGTGCCAGCAGTTACTGGGAGCAAGGTGGGGAGACCCAGTACTTC

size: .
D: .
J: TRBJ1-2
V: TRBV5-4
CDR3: CASSLEVANYGYTF
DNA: TGTGCCAGCAGCTTGGAAGTTGCTAACTATGGCTACACCTTC

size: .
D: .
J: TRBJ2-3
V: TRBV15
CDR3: CATSRDSEGAFTDTQYF
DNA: TGTGCCACCAGCAGAGATTCCGAGGGCGCCTTCACAGATACGCAGTATTTT

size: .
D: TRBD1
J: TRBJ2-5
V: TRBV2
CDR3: CASREQGAIGETQYF
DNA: TGTGCCAGCAGGGAACAGGGGGCTATCGGGGAGACCCAGTACTTC

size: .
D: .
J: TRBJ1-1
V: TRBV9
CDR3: CASSVVETEAFF
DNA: TGTGCCAGCAGCGTAGTTGAGACTGAAGCTTTCTTT

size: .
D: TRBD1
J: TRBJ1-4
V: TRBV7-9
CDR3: CASSTGQGSEKLFF
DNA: TGTGCCAGCAGCACAGGACAGGGTAGCGAAAAACTGTTTTTT